A single sample gave rise to the 26 T cell receptor beta chains below, sequenced in a study of blood T cell repertoires in COVID-19. TCRdb's table, derived via immunoSEQ multiplex PCR, lists solely in-frame clones and lacks some. The repertoire holds 200,000 or so clones, with around 90% as singletons. The sample taken for sequencing was peripheral blood. Receptor source: a man in his 60s with COVID-19, enrolled during active disease.

This chain joins TRBV7-2 and TRBJ1-3; 8 bases line up with TRBD1. The CDR3 runs 16 residues. Germline lookup yields CDR1 SGHTA and CDR2 FQGNSA. With V trimmed by 4 bases and J by 1 base, 6 bases remained unmatched. The CDR3 DNA reads TGTGCCAGCAGCTATGGGACAGGTCCGTCTGGAAACACCATATATTTT. Protein product: CASSYGTGPSGNTIYF.

The genes are TRBV18 and TRBJ2-1; D possibly corresponds to TRBD2 (5 bases). Per the germline V gene, CDR1 is KGHSH and CDR2 is LQKENI. This CDR3 contains 16 residues. Trimming took 6 bases from V and 0 from J, leaving 15 bases between them. The CDR3 sequence: CASSPGSTFSYNEQFF. As DNA, the CDR3 is TGTGCCAGCTCGCCGGGAAGTACCTTCTCCTACAATGAGCAGTTCTTC.

The chain uses TRBV19 and TRBJ1-5; weak D call: TRBD1 (6 bases). Between the trimmed V and J ends, which lost 8 bases and 8 bases, there was a span of 22 bases. The CDR3 totals 15 residues. In germline, CDR1 is LNHDA, CDR2 SQIVND (reference sequence). CDR3: CASATLTGRVKPQHF. CDR3 sequence (DNA): TGTGCCAGTGCCACGCTGACAGGACGCGTAAAGCCCCAGCATTTT. The full variable domain, completed using reference TRBV19 and TRBJ1-5, is DGGITQSPKYLFRKEGQNVTLSCEQNLNHDAMYWYRQDPGQGLRLIYYSQIVNDFQKGDIAEGYSVSREKKESFPLTVTSAQKNPTAFYLCASATLTGRVKPQHFGDGTRLSIL.

This sequence joins TRBV11-2 and TRBJ2-3; D is unresolved. Germline assignment: CDR1 SGHAT and CDR2 FQNNGV. V gave up 2 bases and J gave up 6 bases, with 12 bases separating them. The CDR3 loop spans 14 amino acids. The chain's CDR3 is CASSLHRPSDTQYF. The CDR3 nucleotides are TGTGCCAGCAGCTTACACAGACCTTCCGATACGCAGTATTTT.

The chain has TRBV18 and TRBJ1-1; 7 positions match TRBD1. Germline-derived CDR1 and CDR2 are KGHSH and LQKENI. This CDR3 has 13 amino acids. Losses at the gene ends were 4 bases for V and 5 bases for J; bases not matched to a gene: 4. The CDR3 is CASSQGADTEAFF. The CDR3 bases are TGTGCCAGCTCACAGGGGGCGGATACTGAAGCTTTCTTT.

CDR3 coding DNA: TGTGCCAGCAGTTTTAACCCGGGACTAGCTGACAATGAGCAGTTCTTC. Protein: CASSFNPGLADNEQFF. This chain links TRBV27 with TRBJ2-1, with 9 bases identical to TRBD2. There are 16 residues in the CDR3. The V gene's germline CDR1 is MNHEY and CDR2 SMNVEV (reference sequence). The ends lost 3 bases at V and 5 bases at J; junction bases unmatched: 8.

V is TRBV23-1 and J is TRBJ2-1; 9 bases match TRBD2. Being an ORF, TRBV23-1 has a function that is uncertain. Trimming at V came to 4 bases and at J to 4 bases, leaving 23 bases not matched to a gene. This CDR3 region has 21 residues. The CDR3 sequence is CASSLSRPASGATLAYNEQFF. CDR3 DNA sequence: TGCGCCAGCAGTCTATCCCGACCGGCTAGCGGGGCGACTTTGGCATACAATGAGCAGTTCTTC.

This sequence joins TRBV7-2 and TRBJ2-7, with TRBD1 matching 9 bases. Germline loops: CDR1 SGHTA, CDR2 FQGNSA. This CDR3 spans 15 amino acids. V gave up 3 bases and J gave up 5 bases; unmatched junction bases: 8. CDR3 nucleotide sequence: TGTGCCAGCAGCTTTAATACAGGGGGCGGGAACGAGCAGTACTTC. It translates to CASSFNTGGGNEQYF.

The chain employs TRBV19 and TRBJ1-1; unclear D gene. The CDR3 runs to 14 residues. Between the trimmed V and J ends, which lost 5 bases and 9 bases, there was a span of 19 bases. The germline gives CDR1 LNHDA, CDR2 SQIVND (reference sequence). The CDR3 sequence: CASSDTWETGKAFF. CDR3 nucleotides: TGTGCCAGTAGTGACACATGGGAAACGGGAAAAGCTTTCTTT.

The V and J genes are TRBV3-1 (or the pseudogene TRBV3-2) and TRBJ1-2; D perhaps matches TRBD1 (6 bases). The CDR3 spans 14 residues. The V end lost 0 bases, the J end lost 4 bases, and 9 bases lay between the germline ends. The V gene's germline CDR1 is LGHDT and CDR2 YNNKEL (reference sequence). As DNA, the CDR3 is TGTGCCAGCAGCCAAGATCCGACAGGCTATGGCTACACCTTC. Its protein product is CASSQDPTGYGYTF.

This clone came up once. The J gene is TRBJ2-3, the V gene TRBV4-1; 9 bases are a match to TRBD2. V lost 0 bases and J lost 1; bases outside the gene matches: 5. Per germline, CDR1 MGHRA and CDR2 YSYEKL. The CDR3 extends over 17 amino acids. The CDR3 DNA sequence: TGCGCCAGCAGCCAAGATTCCGCGGGGGGGGGCACAGATACGCAGTATTTT. This translates into CASSQDSAGGGTDTQYF.

The genes are TRBV7-2 and TRBJ1-5; D may be TRBD1 (6 bases). The CDR3 covers 14 residues. From germline, CDR1 is SGHTA and CDR2 FQGNSA. V dropped 1 base and J dropped 8 bases, with 12 bases sitting between them. CDR3 sequence (DNA): TGTGCCAGCAGCTTAGGACAGGCCTCGGAGCCCCAGCATTTT. It specifies CASSLGQASEPQHF.

V usage is TRBV19 and J usage is TRBJ2-3; TRBD1 matches 11 bases. The CDR3 totals 16 residues. The germline V gene encodes CDR1 LNHDA and CDR2 SQIVND (reference sequence). Trimming cost V 4 bases and J 7 bases; bases outside gene matches: 10. The CDR3 here is CASSTDSGQGAYTQYF. DNA of the CDR3: TGTGCCAGTAGTACCGACTCCGGACAGGGGGCATATACGCAGTATTTT.

The chain is built from TRBV7-2 and TRBJ2-1; 7 positions match TRBD2. The CDR3 consists of 14 residues. Trimming at V came to 5 bases and at J to 7 bases, leaving 8 bases not matched to a gene. The germline V gene encodes CDR1 SGHTA and CDR2 FQGNSA. The CDR3 region is CASSPQGLRNEQFF. DNA for the CDR3: TGTGCCAGCAGCCCCCAGGGACTACGGAATGAGCAGTTCTTC.

The V gene is TRBV3-1 (or the pseudogene TRBV3-2), the J gene TRBJ1-4; no clear D. The CDR3 spans 13 residues. Germline V gives CDR1 LGHDT, CDR2 YNNKEL (reference sequence). Trimming removed 5 bases from V and 5 bases from J, with 9 bases in between. The CDR3 DNA sequence: TGTGCCAGCAGCGCCTTCCAGAATGAAAAACTGTTTTTT. Translated: CASSAFQNEKLFF.

The V gene is TRBV3-1 (or the pseudogene TRBV3-2), the J gene TRBJ2-7; D remains ambiguous. Trimming left V 2 bases short and J 3 bases short, with 2 bases between. There are 11 residues in the CDR3. The germline gives CDR1 LGHDT, CDR2 YNNKEL (reference sequence). Here the CDR3 DNA reads TGTGCCAGCAGCCAACTCTACGAGCAGTACTTC. Encoded protein: CASSQLYEQYF.

The chain joins TRBV20-1 to TRBJ1-2; tentatively, D is TRBD1 (6 bases). Deletions cut 5 bases from V and 7 bases from J, with 11 bases between. Germline CDR1 reads DFQATT; CDR2 reads SNEGSKA (reference sequence). The CDR3 runs 11 residues. The CDR3, as DNA: TGCAGTGCTCCATGGACAGTTGGCTACACCTTC. Translated, it gives CSAPWTVGYTF.

The CDR3 bases are TGTGCCAGCAGCCATGAGGGAGGAACACCCTACAATGAGCAGTTCTTC. This encodes CASSHEGGTPYNEQFF. This chain uses TRBV4-2 with TRBJ2-1, with D possibly being TRBD2 (6 bases). The CDR3 contains 16 residues. Looked up from germline, CDR1 is LGHNA and CDR2 is YNFKEQ. V was cut by 3 bases and J by 2 bases, with 14 bases left in between.

This chain uses TRBV12-3 or TRBV12-4 with TRBJ2-1, with D unclear. This CDR3 contains 13 residues. V was pared by 5 bases and J by 9 bases, with 14 bases between. CDR3 sequence: CASSRSRPGEQFF. In DNA form, the CDR3 reads TGTGCCAGCAGTCGGTCTCGGCCGGGTGAGCAGTTCTTC.

This chain uses TRBV3-1 (or the pseudogene TRBV3-2) with TRBJ2-1, with TRBD2 matching over 8 bases. Germline-derived CDR1 and CDR2 are LGHDT and YNNKEL (reference sequence). CDR3 length equals 14 residues. With 2 bases clipped from V and 3 bases from J, the junction kept 0 bases outside the gene matches. The DNA of the CDR3 is TGTGCCAGCAGCCAAACTAGCGGCTACAATGAGCAGTTCTTC. Its protein is CASSQTSGYNEQFF.

The V call is TRBV6-5, the J call TRBJ1-5; weak D call: TRBD1 (5 bases). This CDR3 is built from 14 residues. V was cut by 10 bases and J by 3 bases, with 16 bases left in between. Looked up from germline, CDR1 is MNHEY and CDR2 is SVGAGI. The CDR3 sequence is CATARDAHNQPQHF. Written as DNA, the CDR3 is TGTGCCACCGCGCGGGACGCACACAATCAGCCCCAGCATTTT.

V is TRBV28 and J is TRBJ1-6; 7 nucleotides align to TRBD1. V was pared by 2 bases and J by 6 bases, with 1 base of the junction left unmatched. The CDR3 runs 14 residues. Germline CDR1 and CDR2: MDHEN and SYDVKM. Written as DNA, the CDR3 is TGTGCCAGCAGTTTAAGACAGGGTAATTCACCCCTCCACTTT. Translation gives CASSLRQGNSPLHF.

A few counts support this clone. The gene calls are TRBV2 and TRBJ1-4; a weak D match, TRBD1 (5 bases). The germline V gene encodes CDR1 SNHLY and CDR2 FYNNEI. V was shortened by 8 bases and J by 3 bases, with 16 bases between the two germline ends. The CDR3 consists of 15 residues. CDR3 protein: CASRPDGGSNEKLFF. CDR3 in DNA: TGTGCCAGCCGACCAGACGGGGGATCTAATGAAAAACTGTTTTTT. The variable domain in full, completed from reference TRBV2 and TRBJ1-4, reads EPEVTQTPSHQVTQMGQEVILRCVPISNHLYFYWYRQILGQKVEFLVSFYNNEISEKSEIFDDQFSVERPDGSNFTLKIRSTKLEDSAMYFCASRPDGGSNEKLFFGSGTQLSVL.

The rearrangement uses TRBV10-1 and TRBJ2-2, with 11 bases fitting TRBD1. V gave up 6 bases and J gave up 5 bases; unmatched junction bases: 8. The CDR3 totals 16 residues. Germline-derived CDR1 and CDR2 are WNHNN and SYGVQD (reference sequence). CDR3 nucleotides: TGCGCCAGCAGCCCCCGGGGACAGGGGGGAACCGGGGAGCTGTTTTTT. This gives the protein CASSPRGQGGTGELFF.

The J gene is TRBJ2-3, the V gene TRBV3-1 (or the pseudogene TRBV3-2), with 11 bases aligning to TRBD2. Germline CDR1 is LGHDT and CDR2 is YNNKEL (reference sequence). This CDR3 has 19 amino acids. Trimming cost V 4 bases and J 0 bases; bases outside gene matches: 12. This CDR3 is CASSLRGLAGGTSTDTQYF. The CDR3, as DNA: TGTGCCAGCAGCCTAAGGGGCCTAGCGGGGGGAACTAGCACAGATACGCAGTATTTT.

This clone has only one observation. The rearrangement uses TRBV15 and TRBJ1-2; possibly TRBD1 for D (6 bases). The CDR3 consists of 16 residues. The V end lost 5 bases, the J end lost 2 bases, and 18 bases lay between the germline ends. From germline, CDR1 is LNHNV and CDR2 YYDKDF (reference sequence). The CDR3 is CATSEGLRGFNYGYTF. The CDR3 DNA sequence: TGTGCCACCAGCGAAGGACTCAGGGGATTCAACTATGGCTACACCTTC. The full variable domain, in which reference TRBV15 and TRBJ1-2 provide the parts outside the CDR3, is DAMVIQNPRYQVTQFGKPVTLSCSQTLNHNVMYWYQQKSSQAPKLLFHYYDKDFNNEADTPDNFQSRRPNTSFCFLDIRSPGLGDTAMYLCATSEGLRGFNYGYTFGSGTRLTVV.